The clone carrying this T cell receptor (beta chain) was seen many times. The entry originates in a study of early T cells in non-severe SARS-CoV-2 infection. From the 5' RACE reads, TCRdb called clonotypes with MiXCR, one entry per CDR3 protein. Among tens of thousands of distinct CDR3 sequences, around 12% were seen once, and the ten largest hold roughly 4.5%. The CDR3 is 15 amino acids. J lost 5 bases, V lost 4 bases, and 6 bases had no gene match. Germline V gene data show CDR1 as MDHEN and CDR2 as SYDVKM. The sequenced sample consisted of whole blood. The rearrangement uses TRBV28 and TRBJ1-5; TRBD1 aligns across 9 bases. This TCR was recovered from an adult who was a healthcare worker with PCR-confirmed SARS-CoV-2 infection or an uninfected control (not recorded which). The CDR3 DNA sequence: TGTGCCAGCAGTTCGAGTGGGACAGGGTATCAGCCCCAGCATTTT. Encoded protein: CASSSSGTGYQPQHF.